Reported below is one T cell receptor (beta chain). What it binds is unknown. This entry belongs to a study of shared clonotypes between healthy human individuals. Trimming removed 6 bases from V and 0 bases from J; junction bases left unmatched: 6. The germline V gene encodes CDR1 WNHNN and CDR2 SYGVQD (reference sequence). The CDR3 is 15 amino acids. Profiled with immunoSEQ multiplex PCR; TCRdb holds only in-frame clones, not every one. The top ten hold 1.4% of the sample, which has 850,000 to 1,200,000 clones, 65% to 80% seen once. Findings of the study overall: Clonotypes shared by all four donors outscored non-shared clonotypes in generation probability.

The specimen sequenced was memory CD4+ T cells sorted from blood. The subset was: CD45RA-negative fraction. This sequence originates from a man in his late teens or twenties in good health. The chain uses TRBV10-1 and TRBJ2-3, with 7 positions matching TRBD2. CDR3 sequence reads: CASSPTSSSTDTQYF. As DNA, the CDR3 is TGCGCCAGCAGCCCGACTAGCTCTAGCACAGATACGCAGTATTTT.